This TCR beta chain was sequenced during a study of regulatory T cells in long-lasting Graves disease. Time point reported: newly diagnosed GD, antithyroid drugs for less than 3 months. Extracted RNA from PBMCs served as the source of the TCR library. This clonotype was detected only once. The antigen is not known. The CDR3 is made up of 13 amino acids. Germline V CDR1 and CDR2: MNHEY, SVGAGI. Trimming removed 3 bases from V and 8 bases from J, with 13 bases in between. The authors built TCR beta libraries using iRepertoire HTBI primers and Arm-PCR of CDR3 regions. One entry per CDR3 protein results from TCRdb running MiXCR on the multiplex PCR reads. The profile shows approximately 540,000 distinct CDR3 sequences, more than 10% of them singletons. Study findings and constraints: With persistent disease, TRBV28, TRBJ1-2 and TRBJ2-5 were the favored segments. Newly diagnosed patients shared 950 to 1,000 public clonotypes; persistent patients shared about 2,700.

The data also belong to a second study, concerning T cells in Graves' hyperthyroidism and ophthalmopathy. In that study: Clonotypes that were expanded in thyroid above 0.001 mostly appeared in blood too.

Specimen: peripheral blood mononuclear cells (PBMCs), collected at new diagnosis, from a patient treated with antithyroid drugs. The chain links TRBV6-5 to TRBJ1-2; tentative D call: TRBD1 (6 bases). This TCR was sampled from a woman aged 25-40 years with Graves disease. The DNA for the CDR3 is TGTGCCAGCAGTTATGGGGGGGCGAGGGGCTACACCTTC. This codes for CASSYGGARGYTF.